This is a list of T cell receptor beta chains from one sample in a study of PD-1 blockade in classical Hodgkin lymphoma. Profiling relied on immunoSEQ multiplex PCR, and the TCRdb table lists in-frame clones only, not all of them. The table records about 17,000 clones, around 80% of them present only once. The specimen comprised CD4+ T cells from blood, sampled before the fourth cycle of nivolumab. The receptors derive from a human donor with classical Hodgkin lymphoma. Both conserved end residues are part of each CDR3. Each record gives: D gene, J gene, clone size, V gene, CDR3 DNA, CDR3 protein. A D gene is named only where the DNA matches it firmly. Size values are once, few and many counts, or a class for expanded clones, and some rows have none.

NA,TRBJ1-6,NA,TRBV5-5,TGTGCCAGCAGCTTAGGAGCAGGCTTCTATAATTCACCCCTCCACTTT,CASSLGAGFYNSPLHF
TRBD1,TRBJ1-1,NA,TRBV7-2,TGTGCCAGCAGGTCCGGGACAGGGTACACTGAAGCTTTCTTT,CASRSGTGYTEAFF
NA,TRBJ2-2,once,TRBV19,TGTGCCAGTAGTCTGGGATTAAAGCCGAACACCGGGGAGCTGTTTTTT,CASSLGLKPNTGELFF
TRBD2,TRBJ2-2,few,TRBV6-5,TGTGCCAGCAGACCACAGCGGGGGGTGACCGGGGAGCTGTTTTTT,CASRPQRGVTGELFF
TRBD2,TRBJ2-5,NA,TRBV7-9,TGTGCCAGCAGCCGCACAGCGGGAGCCCACCAAGAGACCCAGTACTTC,CASSRTAGAHQETQYF
TRBD1,TRBJ1-4,few,TRBV10-2,TGCGCCAGCAGTGAGTGGGACAGGGGTGGAAAACTGTTTTTT,CASSEWDRGGKLFF
NA,TRBJ1-4,NA,TRBV5-6,TGTGCCAGCAGCTTGTTATCAGGGCCTGAAAAACTGTTTTTT,CASSLLSGPEKLFF
NA,TRBJ2-3,NA,TRBV4-3,TGCGCCAGCAGCCAAGACAGAGGGACCGAGTGGTCTGGAGCAGATACGCAGTATTTT,CASSQDRGTEWSGADTQYF
TRBD2,TRBJ2-1,NA,TRBV28,TGTGCCAGCAGTTTTGAATGGGTATTGAGCGGGGGGGCCTACAATGAGCAGTTCTTC,CASSFEWVLSGGAYNEQFF
TRBD2,TRBJ2-1,few,TRBV7-9,TGTGCCAGCAGCTACCCCGATGATAGCGGGAGGGACCGGAATGAGCAGTTCTTC,CASSYPDDSGRDRNEQFF
NA,TRBJ2-1,NA,TRBV27,TGTGCCAGCAGTACAGCCAAGGAGGAGTTCTTC,CASSTAKEEFF
NA,TRBJ2-1,NA,TRBV18,TGTGCCAGCTCACCACTCAGCGACCATGAGCAGTTCTTC,CASSPLSDHEQFF
NA,TRBJ2-6,NA,TRBV5-1,TGCGCCAGCAGCTTGGCAAGCTCTGGGGCCAACGTCCTGACTTTC,CASSLASSGANVLTF
TRBD1,TRBJ2-5,few,TRBV19,TGTGCCAGTAGCCCGACAGGGGCCCAGGAGACCCAGTACTTC,CASSPTGAQETQYF
NA,TRBJ2-5,few,TRBV5-1,TGCGCCAGCAGCTTGGTAGCGGCCCAGCAAGAGACCCAGTACTTC,CASSLVAAQQETQYF
TRBD1,TRBJ1-2,NA,TRBV5-5,TGTGCCAGCAGCTCCCGACAGGGGGAGTACTATGGCTACACCTTC,CASSSRQGEYYGYTF
TRBD2,TRBJ2-2,NA,TRBV5-6,TGTGCCAGCATGGTTCGGGGACTAGCGGTTCCCACCGGGGAGCTGTTTTTT,CASMVRGLAVPTGELFF
NA,TRBJ2-6,NA,TRBV29-1,TGCAGCGTTGAAAGGGGACTCCCTGGGGCCAACGTCCTGACTTTC,CSVERGLPGANVLTF
NA,TRBJ2-5,NA,TRBV5-8,TGTGCCAGCCAATTGGGGGGGCGCATTCAGGAGACCCAGTACTTC,CASQLGGRIQETQYF
NA,TRBJ1-4,NA,TRBV9,TGTGCCAGCAGCGCCCAGGTGGGACATGGTGCAACTAATGAAAAACTGTTTTTT,CASSAQVGHGATNEKLFF
NA,TRBJ1-2,NA,TRBV10-1,TGCGCCAGCAGAAAGGGAGGGGAGGGCTATGGCTACACCTTC,CASRKGGEGYGYTF
NA,TRBJ2-4,NA,TRBV2,TGTGCCAGCTCTCTGGTTCTAGCCAAAAACATTCAGTACTTC,CASSLVLAKNIQYF
NA,TRBJ2-2,NA,TRBV10-1,TGCGCCAGCAGTCGGGGGTCGGGCACCGGGGAGCTGTTTTTT,CASSRGSGTGELFF
NA,TRBJ2-5,NA,TRBV7-9,TGTGCCAGCAGCTTAGACGGGACGGGTCTAGAGACCCAGTACTTC,CASSLDGTGLETQYF
NA,TRBJ1-3,NA,TRBV5-5,TGTGCCAGCAGCCCATATCGGGGGGCGTATGGAAACACCATATATTTT,CASSPYRGAYGNTIYF
NA,TRBJ1-1,NA,TRBV4-1,TGCGCCAGCAGCCAAGACGTAGGGCGCCCGGGGAGGAAACAGACTGAAGCTTTCTTT,CASSQDVGRPGRKQTEAFF
NA,TRBJ1-2,NA,TRBV4-1,TGCGCCAGCAGCCCGACGGGGACGGCAGGGAGTTTCTATGGCTACACCTTC,CASSPTGTAGSFYGYTF
NA,TRBJ2-5,NA,TRBV20-1,TGCAGTGCTATAGTATCCGAGACCCAGTACTTC,CSAIVSETQYF
NA,TRBJ1-5,NA,TRBV5-6,TGTGCCAGCAGCTTGGCTCCAAATCAGCCCCAGCATTTT,CASSLAPNQPQHF
TRBD1,TRBJ1-1,NA,TRBV9,TGTGCCAGCAGCCCCCACGGGACAGGGAAGGGGGGCACTGAAGCTTTCTTT,CASSPHGTGKGGTEAFF
NA,TRBJ2-5,NA,TRBV4-1,TGCGCCAGCAGGGGTAGGGGGGTCCAAGAGACCCAGTACTTC,CASRGRGVQETQYF
TRBD1,TRBJ1-2,once,TRBV6-1,TGTGCCAGCATCCCGACAGGGGGCTATGGCTACACCTTC,CASIPTGGYGYTF
TRBD1,TRBJ1-2,once,TRBV19,TGTGCCAGTAACCAGGGGGGCTATGGCTACACCTTC,CASNQGGYGYTF
NA,TRBJ1-1,NA,TRBV18,TGTGCCAGCTCACCACACCCTCGGGACACTGAAGCTTTCTTT,CASSPHPRDTEAFF
NA,TRBJ2-3,NA,TRBV28,TGTGCCAGCAGTTTTAGAGGGGGGAGCTTCACAGATACGCAGTATTTT,CASSFRGGSFTDTQYF
TRBD1,TRBJ1-2,NA,TRBV27,TGTGCCAGCGGAGAGACAGGGGTGGACTATGGCTACACCTTC,CASGETGVDYGYTF
NA,TRBJ1-3,NA,TRBV6-1,TGTGCCAGCCGGACGGGGGGATCCCTCAACACCATATATTTT,CASRTGGSLNTIYF
NA,TRBJ2-1,NA,TRBV5-6,TGTGCCAGCAGCTCCCGCCGGGCGCGGGGGCTCTCCTACAATGAGCAGTTCTTC,CASSSRRARGLSYNEQFF
TRBD1,TRBJ1-2,NA,TRBV6-1,TGTGCCAGCAGTGAACAGACAGGGAGGTCACCATATGGCTACACCTTC,CASSEQTGRSPYGYTF
TRBD2,TRBJ2-5,NA,TRBV6-5,TGTGCCAGCAGACATAGCGGGGGGTACCAAGAGACCCAGTACTTC,CASRHSGGYQETQYF
TRBD2,TRBJ2-4,NA,TRBV15,TGTGCCACCAGCATTGGCGGGAGTTGGGGAAACATTCAGTACTTC,CATSIGGSWGNIQYF
TRBD1,TRBJ1-6,few,TRBV4-3,TGCGCCAGCAGCCGTAATTTGGGACAGGGGTTTTCACCCCTCCACTTT,CASSRNLGQGFSPLHF
NA,TRBJ2-7,NA,TRBV7-2,TGTGCCAGCAGCACCTACCTCGATTACGAGCAGTACTTC,CASSTYLDYEQYF
NA,TRBJ1-2,NA,TRBV27,TGTGCCAGCAGTTTTGGTTCGTCCATGGGCTACACCTTC,CASSFGSSMGYTF
TRBD2,TRBJ2-3,NA,TRBV27,TGTGCCAGCAGCGAACGTATAGCGGGGGCCACAGATACGCAGTATTTT,CASSERIAGATDTQYF
NA,TRBJ2-5,NA,TRBV4-3,TGCGCCAGCAGCCAAAGAACGGGGAGCGAAGAGACCCAGTACTTC,CASSQRTGSEETQYF
NA,TRBJ1-3,NA,TRBV2,TGTGCCAGCAGTGACTGGGATCAGGTCGTATATTTT,CASSDWDQVVYF
TRBD2,TRBJ2-4,NA,TRBV4-1,TGCGCCAGCAGCCAAGCCGGGACTAGCGGTCGAGCGATAAACATTCAGTACTTC,CASSQAGTSGRAINIQYF
NA,TRBJ1-1,NA,TRBV5-1,TGCGCCAGCAGCTTGGCCCACGGGGGGGCGAACACTGAAGCTTTCTTT,CASSLAHGGANTEAFF
NA,TRBJ2-3,NA,TRBV2,TGTGCCAGCAGTGTGATAGGGGGGAGTCACACCGCAGGAGATACGCAGTATTTT,CASSVIGGSHTAGDTQYF
TRBD1,TRBJ2-6,NA,TRBV11-2,TGTGCCAGCAGCTCTGGGACAGGGGGCTATGGGGCCAACGTCCTGACTTTC,CASSSGTGGYGANVLTF
NA,TRBJ1-6,NA,TRBV19,TGTGCCAGTAGTATTCGGACACAAAATAATTCACCCCTCCACTTT,CASSIRTQNNSPLHF
TRBD2,TRBJ2-1,NA,TRBV7-9,TGTGCCAGCAGCTTGGGAGGGACGGGGAATGAGCAGTTCTTC,CASSLGGTGNEQFF
NA,TRBJ1-2,NA,TRBV15,TGTGCCACCAGCAAAGACATGGGGTACAGGCGGGATGGCTACACCTTC,CATSKDMGYRRDGYTF
NA,TRBJ1-1,once,TRBV2,TGTGCCAGCACCGGGAACACTGAAGCTTTCTTT,CASTGNTEAFF